The 30 T cell receptor beta chains presented below share a single source sample, sequenced in a study of OX40 agonist ivuxolimab in advanced cancers. Clones were read by immunoSEQ multiplex PCR, and TCRdb kept only the in-frame ones, dropping some. The table records 45,000 to 50,000 clones, approximately 90% of them present only once. Sequenced material: CD4+ or CD8+ T cells sorted from blood, taken in a trial of the OX40 agonist ivuxolimab. The receptors stem from an adult with an advanced solid tumor such as melanoma, head and neck, liver or kidney cancer.

This chain links TRBV5-4 with TRBJ2-1; TRBD2 aligns across 13 bases. CDR1 SGHNT and CDR2 YYREEE come from the germline V gene (reference sequence). With 3 bases clipped from V and 6 bases from J, the junction kept 9 bases outside the gene matches. The CDR3 sequence is 17 residues long. The CDR3 coding sequence is TGTGCCAGCAGCTCTGGAGGACTAGCGGGGGCTCCCAATGAGCAGTTCTTC. Its translation is CASSSGGLAGAPNEQFF.

The genes are TRBV28 and TRBJ2-7, with D unclear. CDR1 is MDHEN and CDR2 is SYDVKM in the germline V gene. V was cut by 3 bases and J by 7 bases, with 19 bases left in between. This CDR3 contains 15 residues. Written as DNA, the CDR3 is TGTGCCAGCAGTTTCTCGGTTGGCGCCGGTGTGGAGCAGTACTTC. Amino acid sequence: CASSFSVGAGVEQYF. The complete variable domain, with remaining parts taken from reference TRBV28 and TRBJ2-7, reads DVKVTQSSRYLVKRTGEKVFLECVQDMDHENMFWYRQDPGLGLRLIYFSYDVKMKEKGDIPEGYSVSREKKERFSLILESASTNQTSMYLCASSFSVGAGVEQYFGPGTRLTVT.

In nucleotides, the CDR3 is TGTGCCAGCAGGTCATCCTACGAGCAGTACTTC. It translates to CASRSSYEQYF. The rearrangement links TRBV5-5 to TRBJ2-7; no definite D call. The germline CDR1 and CDR2 sequences are SGHKS and YYEKEE (reference sequence). This CDR3 comprises 11 residues. Trimming pared 5 bases from V and 1 base from J, leaving 4 bases between.

This rearrangement joins TRBV25-1 to TRBJ2-7; D is undetermined. Germline assignment: CDR1 MGHDK and CDR2 SYGVNS. V was shortened by 4 bases and J by 6 bases, with 16 bases between the two germline ends. This CDR3 is 14 amino acids long. CDR3 residues: CASSGRTRGLEQYF. For the CDR3, the DNA is TGTGCCAGCAGTGGCCGAACCCGAGGCCTCGAGCAGTACTTC.

This rearrangement joins TRBV7-8 to TRBJ1-2; the D gene is possibly TRBD1 (5 bases). V lost 1 base, J lost 3 bases, and 9 bases lay in between. This CDR3 is 14 amino acids long. Germline assignment: CDR1 SGHVS and CDR2 FQNEAQ. This CDR3 is CASSLGDSYYGYTF. CDR3 sequence (DNA): TGTGCCAGCAGCTTAGGGGACTCCTACTATGGCTACACCTTC.

The gene calls are TRBV5-1 and TRBJ2-5; D gene unclear. V lost 3 bases, J lost 7 bases, and 13 bases lay in between. CDR1 is SGHRS and CDR2 is YFSETQ in the germline V gene. This CDR3 is built from 13 residues. Here the CDR3 reads CASSSTDPRTQYF. The CDR3 nucleotides read TGCGCCAGCAGCTCGACGGACCCCAGGACCCAGTACTTC.

The chain employs TRBV2 and TRBJ2-5; 10 nucleotides match TRBD2. The length of the CDR3 is 14 residues. Germline values: CDR1 SNHLY, CDR2 FYNNEI. V shed 9 bases and J 3 bases; nucleotides not matched to a gene: 7. The CDR3 spells CARDPSGGEETQYF. CDR3 coding DNA: TGTGCCAGAGACCCTAGCGGGGGCGAAGAGACCCAGTACTTC. The full variable domain, completed using reference TRBV2 and TRBJ2-5, is EPEVTQTPSHQVTQMGQEVILRCVPISNHLYFYWYRQILGQKVEFLVSFYNNEISEKSEIFDDQFSVERPDGSNFTLKIRSTKLEDSAMYFCARDPSGGEETQYFGPGTRLLVL.

The genes are TRBV5-1 and TRBJ2-5, with 7 bases that match TRBD1. The V and J ends lost 4 bases and 5 bases, in that order; junction bases with no gene match: 11. The CDR3 extends over 15 amino acids. CDR1 and CDR2 (germline): SGHRS, YFSETQ. CDR3 residues: CASSQRDSRLETQYF. Here the CDR3 DNA reads TGCGCCAGCAGCCAAAGGGACAGTCGTTTGGAGACCCAGTACTTC.

The rearrangement links TRBV10-2 to TRBJ2-2; D unresolved. Germline V gene data show CDR1 as WSHSY and CDR2 as SAAADI. V was cut by 4 bases and J by 6 bases, with 9 bases left in between. This CDR3 contains 13 residues. CDR3 in amino acids: CASSVSGAGELFF. CDR3 nucleotide sequence: TGCGCCAGCAGTGTCAGTGGGGCCGGGGAGCTGTTTTTT.

The rearrangement joins TRBV19 to TRBJ2-6; D call uncertain. The ends were cut back, 2 bases at V and 7 bases at J, with 6 bases in the middle. This CDR3 has 13 residues. Per germline, CDR1 LNHDA and CDR2 SQIVND (reference sequence). CDR3 sequence reads: CASSIWTANVLTF. For the CDR3, the DNA is TGTGCCAGTAGTATATGGACCGCCAACGTCCTGACTTTC.

The CDR3: CASSFGGRGEQFF. For the CDR3, the DNA is TGTGCCAGCAGTTTTGGCGGGCGAGGTGAGCAGTTCTTC. The gene calls are TRBV27 and TRBJ2-1; D possibly corresponds to TRBD2 (5 bases). V was clipped by 3 bases and J by 9 bases, with 12 bases between them. CDR1 and CDR2 from the germline V gene are MNHEY and SMNVEV (reference sequence). The CDR3 has 13 residues.

J is TRBJ2-1 and V is TRBV5-6; unclear D gene. From germline, CDR1 is SGHDT and CDR2 YYEEEE. V was pared by 4 bases and J by 3 bases, with 11 bases between. The CDR3 is made up of 14 amino acids. This CDR3 is CASSDGQDYNEQFF. CDR3 DNA sequence: TGTGCCAGCAGCGATGGGCAGGACTACAATGAGCAGTTCTTC.

This clone was counted only a few times. The CDR3 DNA is TGTGCCAGCAGTGGTCCGACAGGGGGGCCAGATACGCAGTATTTT. Protein sequence: CASSGPTGGPDTQYF. The chain couples TRBV2 to TRBJ2-3; TRBD1 matches at 9 bases. The CDR3 contains 15 residues. J lost 4 bases, V lost 4 bases, and 6 bases had no gene match. Germline values: CDR1 SNHLY, CDR2 FYNNEI.

This rearrangement joins TRBV5-6 to TRBJ1-5; D gene uncertain. Germline CDR1 SGHDT, CDR2 YYEEEE. V was trimmed by 0 bases and J by 6 bases, leaving 4 bases between them. The CDR3 covers 12 residues. In nucleotides, the CDR3 is TGTGCCAGCAGCTTGGGGGTTCAGCCCCAGCATTTT. Translating it yields CASSLGVQPQHF.

This clone has just one count. CDR3: CASSLLTLYNEQFF. The CDR3, as DNA: TGTGCCAGCAGCCTCCTGACACTTTACAATGAGCAGTTCTTC. The chain links TRBV28 to TRBJ2-1; no definite D call. The V and J ends lost 6 bases and 4 bases respectively, with 13 bases between them. The germline gives CDR1 MDHEN, CDR2 SYDVKM. The CDR3 is made up of 14 amino acids.

About this clone: The sample contains more than one DNA sequence encoding this CDR3. The chain has TRBV7-2 and TRBJ2-7, with D unclear. V was cut by 2 bases and J by 0 bases, with 5 bases left in between. This CDR3 has 13 amino acids. Germline values: CDR1 SGHTA, CDR2 FQGNSA. The CDR3 DNA sequence: TGTGCCAGCAGCTTAACGGACTCCTACGAGCAGTACTTC. This gives the protein CASSLTDSYEQYF.

This rearrangement joins TRBV14 to TRBJ1-1, with unresolved D. CDR3 length: 14 residues. The ends were cut back, 3 bases at V and 0 bases at J, with 8 bases in the middle. The germline V gene encodes CDR1 SGHDN and CDR2 FVKESK. CDR3 bases: TGTGCCAGCAGCCACCTTGACCTGAACACTGAAGCTTTCTTT. Translating gives CASSHLDLNTEAFF.

The chain combines TRBV7-9 with TRBJ2-7; a weak D match, TRBD1 (7 bases). V lost 10 bases, J lost 1 base, and 20 bases lay in between. Germline V gene sequence: CDR1 SEHNR, CDR2 FQNEAQ (reference sequence). CDR3 length: 15 residues. The CDR3 loop reads CAIPGQEGLSYEQYF. DNA for the CDR3: TGTGCCATCCCAGGACAGGAGGGTTTGTCCTACGAGCAGTACTTC.

The rearrangement links TRBV7-9 to TRBJ2-2, with 8 bases that match TRBD2. In germline, CDR1 is SEHNR, CDR2 FQNEAQ (reference sequence). The CDR3 length is 13 residues. The V gene end was trimmed by 6 bases and the J gene end by 7 bases; junction bases not matched to a gene: 4. Here the CDR3 reads CASRERENGELFF. The CDR3 coding sequence is TGTGCCAGCAGGGAGCGGGAGAACGGGGAGCTGTTTTTT.

J is TRBJ2-3 and V is TRBV9; TRBD2 matches 7 bases. The CDR3 loop spans 16 amino acids. V shed 4 bases, J shed 1 base, and the junction held 9 bases outside the gene matches. In germline, CDR1 is SGDLS, CDR2 YYNGEE. CDR3 nucleotides: TGTGCCAGCAGCCCTCTTATAGCGGGTGGCACAGATACGCAGTATTTT. Its translation is CASSPLIAGGTDTQYF.

This rearrangement joins TRBV19 to TRBJ1-1; D gene uncertain. The CDR3 is 16 amino acids. Germline CDR1 LNHDA, CDR2 SQIVND (reference sequence). The V and J ends lost 7 bases and 0 bases respectively, with 18 bases between them. CDR3 sequence reads: CASKVRAPVLNTEAFF. The CDR3 bases are TGTGCCAGTAAGGTCCGGGCCCCGGTCCTGAACACTGAAGCTTTCTTT.

The rearrangement links TRBV7-9 to TRBJ2-2; tentative D call: TRBD1 (8 bases). The germline CDR1 and CDR2 sequences are SEHNR and FQNEAQ (reference sequence). V shed 5 bases and J shed 9 bases, with 19 bases lying between them. The CDR3 consists of 15 residues. This CDR3 is CASSLDREGTRELFF. The CDR3, as DNA: TGTGCCAGCAGCCTGGACAGGGAGGGGACCAGGGAGCTGTTTTTT.

The gene calls are TRBV19 and TRBJ2-1, with D hard to call. This CDR3 spans 14 amino acids. The germline gives CDR1 LNHDA, CDR2 SQIVND (reference sequence). V lost 3 bases and J 3 bases, leaving 9 bases between the germline ends. The DNA of the CDR3 is TGTGCCAGTAGTATCGGCACAAACTACAATGAGCAGTTCTTC. Amino acids: CASSIGTNYNEQFF.

The chain employs TRBV2 and TRBJ1-2; D remains ambiguous. Trimming left V 0 bases short and J 4 bases short, with 9 bases between. CDR3 size: 14 residues. Germline V gene sequence: CDR1 SNHLY, CDR2 FYNNEI. CDR3 DNA: TGTGCCAGCAGTGAAGCGCAATACTCCTATGGCTACACCTTC. Translation: CASSEAQYSYGYTF.

The chain links TRBV2 to TRBJ2-1; the match to TRBD1 covers 10 bases. The CDR3 runs to 12 residues. CDR1 is SNHLY and CDR2 is FYNNEI in the germline V gene. The J segment lost 8 bases and the V segment lost 11 bases, leaving 6 bases of the junction unmatched. Written as DNA, the CDR3 is TGTGCCGGTACCGGGACAGGGGATGAGCAGTTCTTC. Encoded protein: CAGTGTGDEQFF.

The V gene is TRBV2, the J gene TRBJ1-2, with D hard to call. CDR1 and CDR2 (germline): SNHLY, FYNNEI. V gave up 1 base and J gave up 4 bases, with 16 bases separating them. The CDR3 is 16 amino acids. The CDR3 bases are TGTGCCAGCAGTGAAGGAAAACCGTGGATCTCCTATGGCTACACCTTC. As protein: CASSEGKPWISYGYTF.

This clone was observed a handful of times. The chain uses TRBV10-3 and TRBJ1-2; D gene unclear. Trimming shortened V by 0 bases and J by 5 bases, and 10 bases separated the two germline ends. The CDR3 has 14 amino acids. Per germline, CDR1 ENHRY and CDR2 SYGVKD. CDR3: CAISESLSMYGYTF. The DNA for the CDR3 is TGTGCCATCAGTGAGTCGTTGTCAATGTATGGCTACACCTTC.

In its sample, this clone was seen a few times. V is TRBV7-2 and J is TRBJ2-1; D ambiguous. Germline V gives CDR1 SGHTA, CDR2 FQGNSA. Between the trimmed V and J ends, which lost 1 base and 9 bases, there was a span of 7 bases. The CDR3 is 12 amino acids. The CDR3 here is CASSLVGAEQFF. The CDR3, as DNA: TGTGCCAGCAGCTTAGTCGGCGCTGAGCAGTTCTTC. Based on the CDR3 plus reference TRBV7-2 and TRBJ2-1, the full variable domain is GAGVSQSPSNKVTEKGKDVELRCDPISGHTALYWYRQSLGQGLEFLIYFQGNSAPDKSGLPSDRFSAERTGGSVSTLTIQRTQQEDSAVYLCASSLVGAEQFFGPGTRLTVL.

The rearrangement links TRBV11-2 to TRBJ2-1; D remains unclear. Germline V CDR1 and CDR2: SGHAT, FQNNGV. Trimming took off 5 bases at V and 7 bases at J, with 15 bases between the two ends. CDR3 length: 14 amino acids. The CDR3 region is CASSPGSGLNEQFF. Here the CDR3 DNA reads TGTGCCAGCAGCCCCGGTAGTGGGCTAAATGAGCAGTTCTTC.

In regard to this clone: A read error may produce the germline difference seen at one junction end. V and J are TRBV5-1 and TRBJ2-7, with D uncertain. The germline gives CDR1 SGHRS, CDR2 YFSETQ. CDR3 size: 11 residues. This CDR3 is CASRLEDEQYF. DNA of the CDR3: TGCGCCAGCAGATTGGAAGACGAGCAGTACTTC.